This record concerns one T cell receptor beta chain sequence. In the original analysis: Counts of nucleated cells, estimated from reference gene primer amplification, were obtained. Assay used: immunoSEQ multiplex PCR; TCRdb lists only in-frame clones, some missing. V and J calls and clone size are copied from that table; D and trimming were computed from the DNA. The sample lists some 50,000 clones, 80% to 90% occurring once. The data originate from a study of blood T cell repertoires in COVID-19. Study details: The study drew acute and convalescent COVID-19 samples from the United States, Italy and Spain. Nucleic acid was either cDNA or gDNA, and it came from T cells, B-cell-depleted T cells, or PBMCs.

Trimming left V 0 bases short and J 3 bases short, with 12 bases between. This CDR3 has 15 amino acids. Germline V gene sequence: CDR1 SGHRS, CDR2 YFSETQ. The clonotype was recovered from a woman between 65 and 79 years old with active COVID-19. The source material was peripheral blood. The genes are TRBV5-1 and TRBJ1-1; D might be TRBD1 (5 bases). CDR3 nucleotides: TGCGCCAGCAGCTTGGCCGGGGGAGGCGACACTGAAGCTTTCTTT. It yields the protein CASSLAGGGDTEAFF. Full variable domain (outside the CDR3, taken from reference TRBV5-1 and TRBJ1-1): KAGVTQTPRYLIKTRGQQVTLSCSPISGHRSVSWYQQTPGQGLQFLFEYFSETQRNKGNFPGRFSGRQFSNSRSEMNVSTLELGDSALYLCASSLAGGGDTEAFFGQGTRLTVV.